These T cell receptor beta chains were read from a single sample in a study of T cells in Graves' hyperthyroidism and ophthalmopathy. MiXCR, applied by TCRdb to the multiplex PCR reads, yields one record per CDR3 protein. The sample carries about 840,000 distinct CDR3 sequences, roughly 40% recorded once. The sample taken for sequencing was blood. The receptors were gathered from a man aged 18 to 30 with Graves' hyperthyroidism. Each CDR3 is given with its conserved first and last residue. The D gene is left open where the match is weak. Clone sizes are given selectively: once, few, many, or a class where the clone is expanded.

v_call,j_call,d_call,clone_size,cdr3_nt,cdr3_aa
TRBV4-2,TRBJ2-7,TRBD2,once,TGTGGGAGCGGGATCTCCTACGAGCAGTACTTC,CGSGISYEQYF
TRBV5-1,TRBJ1-1,-,few,TGCGCCAGCAGCTTGGAGGGCCTGATCACTGAAGCTTTCTTT,CASSLEGLITEAFF
TRBV6-2/TRBV6-3,TRBJ2-7,-,-,TGTGCCAGCAGGGTGGACGGTGTTTCCTACGAGCAGTACTTC,CASRVDGVSYEQYF
TRBV20-1,TRBJ2-2,-,few,TGCAGTGCTAGAGATGGAAGTAAGGACACCGGGGAGCTGTTTTTT,CSARDGSKDTGELFF
TRBV5-1,TRBJ1-6,TRBD1,once,TGCGCCAGCAACGAACCAGGGACAGTAAATAATTCACCCCTCCACTTT,CASNEPGTVNNSPLHF
TRBV14,TRBJ2-7,TRBD1,-,TGTGCCAGCAGCCAAGTACAAGGGGGCGGTGAGCAGTACTTC,CASSQVQGGGEQYF
TRBV29-1,TRBJ1-2,TRBD1,-,TGCAGCGTTCCTTCGCTAGCAGGGGGCGGGAGTGGCTACACCTTC,CSVPSLAGGGSGYTF
TRBV6-5,TRBJ2-2,TRBD1,-,TGTGCCAGCAGTTACTGGACAGGGAACACCGGGGAGCTGTTTTTT,CASSYWTGNTGELFF
TRBV6-5,TRBJ2-5,-,few,TGTGCCAGCAGCCCCACCTCAAGCGAAGAGACCCAGTACTTC,CASSPTSSEETQYF
TRBV28,TRBJ1-2,-,few,TGTGCCAGCAGTTTGGAGAAGGGCTACACCTTC,CASSLEKGYTF
TRBV4-2,TRBJ1-6,-,-,TGTGCCAGCAGCCAAGATCCCAGGCCTAATTCACCCCTCCACTTT,CASSQDPRPNSPLHF
TRBV19,TRBJ2-2,-,-,TGTGCCAGCAGCCCAACCCGGGGCGAGAACACCGGGGAGCTGTTTTTT,CASSPTRGENTGELFF
TRBV7-2,TRBJ1-1,-,-,TGTGCCAGCTATGCGGAATGGGCAGGTAACACTGAAGCTTTCTTT,CASYAEWAGNTEAFF
TRBV7-9,TRBJ2-2,TRBD2,many,TGTGCCAGCAGCTTGGCACCGGGACTAGCGAACACCGGGGAGCTGTTTTTT,CASSLAPGLANTGELFF
TRBV19,TRBJ1-5,-,-,TGTGCCTGGAGGACAGCGAATCAGCCCCAGCATTTT,CAWRTANQPQHF
TRBV15,TRBJ1-2,-,-,TGTGCCACCAGCAGAGATAGGAATCCGCTTTATGGCCACACCTTC,CATSRDRNPLYGHTF
TRBV7-2,TRBJ2-5,-,many,TGTGCCAGCGCCTCGGTTCCCATTGCGGGCGGCGAGACCCAGTACTTC,CASASVPIAGGETQYF
TRBV9,TRBJ2-5,-,-,TGTGCCAGCAGGGTTGGGACAGCCGGGGGCTGGGAGACCCAGTACTTC,CASRVGTAGGWETQYF
TRBV7-9,TRBJ1-1,TRBD1,few,TGTGCCAGCAGCGCAATGACAGGGTTTGAAGCTTTCTTT,CASSAMTGFEAFF
TRBV19,TRBJ1-1,-,many,TGTGCCAGTACCGCGGTAATGAACACTGAAGCTTTCTTT,CASTAVMNTEAFF
TRBV19,TRBJ1-5,TRBD1,-,TGTGCCAGTAGCCCCTGGCAGGGGGCGGACCAGCCCCAGCATTTT,CASSPWQGADQPQHF
TRBV7-6,TRBJ1-2,-,-,TGTGCCAGCAGCTTAGGGATGCCCCCCTATGGCTACACCTTC,CASSLGMPPYGYTF
TRBV6-5,TRBJ1-4,-,once,TGTGCCAGCAGTTTAGGGGCCACAGGCGAAAAACTGTTTTTT,CASSLGATGEKLFF
TRBV10-3,TRBJ1-2,-,-,TGTGCCATCAACTGGGACGGGAACAACTATGGCTACACCTTC,CAINWDGNNYGYTF
TRBV20-1,TRBJ1-6,TRBD1,many,TGCAGTGCTAGACTGGACAGGGGCTATTCACCCCTCCACTTT,CSARLDRGYSPLHF
TRBV7-8,TRBJ2-7,TRBD2,few,TGTGCCAGCAGCGGACGGACTAGCGGGGGACCTCAGTACTTC,CASSGRTSGGPQYF
TRBV11-2,TRBJ2-7,TRBD2,-,TGTGCCAGCAGCTTAGAGGTGACTAGCGGGCCATGCAGCTCCTACGAGCAGTACTTC,CASSLEVTSGPCSSYEQYF
TRBV5-8,TRBJ1-1,-,few,TGTGCCAGCAGCTGGGGCCTGGGAATGAACACTGAAGCTTTCTTT,CASSWGLGMNTEAFF
TRBV6-5,TRBJ2-5,-,-,TGTGCCAGCAGTTACGGGGACCACCAAGAGACCCAGTACTTC,CASSYGDHQETQYF
TRBV7-9,TRBJ1-2,-,many,TGTGCCAGCAGCTTAAGGTCAGGGTTGGGCTACACCTTC,CASSLRSGLGYTF
TRBV14,TRBJ1-1,-,-,TGTGCCAGCAGCCCAGAGTCCTGGGTGGGAACTGAAGCTTTCTTT,CASSPESWVGTEAFF
TRBV6-5,TRBJ1-2,-,-,TGTGCCAGCAGTACGACCCCCAACTCTAACTATGGCTACACCTTC,CASSTTPNSNYGYTF
TRBV20-1,TRBJ2-5,TRBD2,many,TGCAGTGCTGTAGCGGGGGTGGAGACCCAGTACTTC,CSAVAGVETQYF
TRBV25-1,TRBJ1-4,-,many,TGTGCCAGCAGTGAATACTTTTGGGGAGGGGCCGGTGAAAAACTGTTTTTT,CASSEYFWGGAGEKLFF
TRBV20-1,TRBJ2-5,-,few,TGCAGTGCCCCTAATGGGATCCAAGAGACCCAGTACTTC,CSAPNGIQETQYF
TRBV29-1,TRBJ2-5,-,-,TGCAGCGTTGAGGCCCAGTACTTC,CSVEAQYF
TRBV14,TRBJ1-4,-,many,TGTGCCAGCAGCCAAGCCTCGGTTGGTCGTGAAAAACTGTTTTTT,CASSQASVGREKLFF
TRBV25-1,TRBJ1-4,-,-,TGTGCCAGCAGTGCCTACATCGGGACTAATGAAAAACTGTTTTTT,CASSAYIGTNEKLFF
TRBV29-1,TRBJ2-7,-,-,TGCAGCTCCACCTACGAGCAGTACTTC,CSSTYEQYF
TRBV4-1,TRBJ2-7,TRBD2,-,TGCGCCAGCAGCCGTCTTAGCGGGGTTAACTCCTACGAGCAGTACTTC,CASSRLSGVNSYEQYF
TRBV10-3,TRBJ2-7,TRBD2,once,TGTGCCATCAGTGACGAGAGTAGCGGGGGCTACGAGCAGTACTTC,CAISDESSGGYEQYF
TRBV24-1,TRBJ1-1,-,-,TGTGCCACCAGTGAGACGGGAGAGTACACTGAAGCTTTCTTT,CATSETGEYTEAFF
TRBV29-1,TRBJ1-1,-,once,TGCAGCGTTGTTGGGACGAAGAGCACTGAAGCTTTCTTT,CSVVGTKSTEAFF
TRBV19,TRBJ1-5,-,many,TGTGCCAGTAGTATTGCAGATAGCAATCAGCCCCAGCATTTT,CASSIADSNQPQHF
TRBV12-3/TRBV12-4,TRBJ1-5,TRBD1,-,TGTGCCAGCAGTCCCCCGACGGGACAGCTCCTCAATCAGCCCCAGCATTTT,CASSPPTGQLLNQPQHF
TRBV12-3/TRBV12-4,TRBJ1-4,-,few,TGTGCCAGCAGTTTATCGGTCTCGGGGGAAAAACTGTTTTTT,CASSLSVSGEKLFF
TRBV6-5,TRBJ2-5,TRBD1,-,TGTGCCAGCAGTTACGGCAGGGGGTGGGAGACCCAGTACTTC,CASSYGRGWETQYF
TRBV12-3/TRBV12-4,TRBJ1-4,-,once,TGTGCCAGCAGTTTAACAGTTGAAAAACTGTTTTTT,CASSLTVEKLFF
TRBV29-1,TRBJ2-3,-,few,TGCAGCGTTGATCGAGGAATGGCAGATACGCAGTATTTT,CSVDRGMADTQYF
TRBV5-1,TRBJ1-6,-,many,TGCGCCAGCAGCTTGGGACAGAGGAATTCACCCCTCCACTTT,CASSLGQRNSPLHF